This TCR beta chain was captured in a study of blood T cell repertoires in COVID-19. Study details: The United States, Italy and Spain provided the acute and convalescent COVID-19 samples. T cells, B-cell-depleted T cells, or PBMCs supplied cDNA or gDNA.

Authors' analysis steps: Nucleated cell number was recorded as an estimate derived from reference gene primer amplification. Clones were read by immunoSEQ multiplex PCR, and TCRdb kept only the in-frame ones, dropping some. From that table come the V and J calls and clone size; the DNA was used to work out D and trimming. The repertoire includes about 190,000 clones, around 82% of them detected once, and approximately 10% sits in the top ten. V gave up 2 bases and J gave up 2 bases; unmatched junction bases: 7. The germline V gene has CDR1 MDHEN and CDR2 SYDVKM. The CDR3 contains 16 residues. The J gene is TRBJ2-5, the V gene TRBV28; 8 bases match TRBD1. Material: peripheral blood. The source of this sequence is an elderly woman with active or convalescent COVID-19. CDR3 coding DNA: TGTGCCAGCAGTTTAGGGGGGACAGGAAAACAAGAGACCCAGTACTTC. Amino acid sequence: CASSLGGTGKQETQYF.